The clone carrying this T cell receptor beta chain occurred a few times. This sample was taken from a study of beta chain features in type 1 diabetes. Researchers reported sorting CD4+ naive, central memory, regulatory and stem cell-like memory cells via CD45RO/CCR7/CD25/CD127/CD95/CD27. The investigators reverse transcribed all of the isolated RNA, so they sequenced expressed TCRB transcripts. Sequencing was performed with immunoSEQ multiplex PCR; in TCRdb, only in-frame clones are kept and a portion is missing. Seen here are about 410,000 clones, approximately 15% observed once, and the top ten hold 0.035% to 0.04%. CDR1 and CDR2 from the germline V gene are KGHSH and LQKENI. The CDR3 is 13 residues long. Germline trimming cut 5 bases from V and 3 bases from J; bases unmatched to any gene: 3.

The chain carries TRBV18 and TRBJ2-7, with TRBD2 matching over 8 bases. The receptor was derived from a man younger than 40 in good health. The sequencing sample was made of naive CD4+ T cells from blood. CDR3 amino acids: CASSSTSGYEQYF. The CDR3 coding sequence is TGTGCCAGCTCATCTACTAGCGGCTACGAGCAGTACTTC.